Below are 3 T cell receptor beta chains sequenced from a single sample in a study of blood T cell repertoires in COVID-19. Only in-frame clones appear in the TCRdb table, and some are missing; sequencing was by immunoSEQ multiplex PCR. This sample yields around 300,000 clones, of which 85% to 90% are seen a single time; around 5.8% belongs to the top ten. The sequenced material came from peripheral blood. The receptor source for this set is a woman aged 50 to 60 with COVID-19, enrolled during active disease.

J is TRBJ2-5 and V is TRBV30, with 10 nucleotides matching TRBD2. After removal of 3 bases from V and 7 bases from J, the junction contained 11 bases not matched to a gene. The CDR3 is 15 amino acids. Germline CDR1 GTSNPN, CDR2 SVGIG (reference sequence). Written as DNA, the CDR3 is TGTGCCTGGAGCATGCCCAGCGGGAGGGCTGTGACCCAGTACTTC. Amino acids: CAWSMPSGRAVTQYF.

V and J are TRBV18 and TRBJ1-1, with TRBD1 as a possible D gene (5 bases). V was clipped by 3 bases and J by 4 bases, with 12 bases between them. The CDR3 consists of 14 residues. CDR1 and CDR2 (germline): KGHSH, LQKENI. CDR3 amino acids: CASSPLQESTEAFF. In nucleotides, the CDR3 is TGTGCCAGCTCACCGTTACAGGAGTCCACTGAAGCTTTCTTT.

The chain is built from TRBV11-3 and TRBJ1-1; TRBD1 is a possible D gene (6 bases). From germline, CDR1 is SGHNT and CDR2 YENEEA. V lost 3 bases, J lost 3 bases, and 8 bases lay in between. This CDR3 has 13 residues. The CDR3 DNA sequence: TGTGCCAGCAGCTTTGCAGGGGACACTGAAGCTTTCTTT. Protein sequence: CASSFAGDTEAFF.